This is a list of T cell receptor beta chains from one sample in a study of shared clonotypes between healthy human individuals. TCRdb's table, derived via immunoSEQ multiplex PCR, lists solely in-frame clones and lacks some. The sample lists approximately 1.9 million clones, 93% occurring once. Sequencing input: naive CD8+ T cells from PBMCs. The receptors here all came from a man between 18 and 29 years old in good health. Some clones in this sample may be carry-over from other donors' samples. Each CDR3 is given with its conserved first and last residue. A D gene is named only where the DNA matches it firmly. The size field is filled for only some rows; it gives once, few, many or a size class.

clone_size	d_call	v_call	j_call	cdr3_nt	cdr3_aa
NA	TRBD2	TRBV4-1	TRBJ2-3	TGCGCCAGCAGAAGACTAGCGGGATACACAGATACGCAGTATTTT	CASRRLAGYTDTQYF
few	NA	TRBV27	TRBJ2-7	TGTGCCAGCAGCCCCGGACGGACCTACGAGCAGTACTTC	CASSPGRTYEQYF
once	NA	TRBV28	TRBJ1-5	TGTGCCAGCAGTTTATTCTACGGCCCCCTTAGCAATCAGCCCCAGCATTTT	CASSLFYGPLSNQPQHF
NA	TRBD2	TRBV9	TRBJ2-5	TGTGCCAGCAGCGTGGGACTAGCGGGAAGTACCCAGTACTTC	CASSVGLAGSTQYF
NA	TRBD1	TRBV28	TRBJ1-2	TGTGCCAGCAGTTCTTTATCTCTCTACGGGACAGACAACCTCGGGGGCTACACCTTC	CASSSLSLYGTDNLGGYTF
NA	NA	TRBV7-9	TRBJ1-5	TGTGCCAGCAGCACCGACGGTCCAGAGCCCCAGCATTTT	CASSTDGPEPQHF
once	NA	TRBV4-1	TRBJ2-1	TGCGCCAGCAGCCCGATCGTAGGTAGCGGTAGTTACAATGAGCAGTTCTTC	CASSPIVGSGSYNEQFF
NA	NA	TRBV7-9	TRBJ2-1	TGTGCCAGTACTTCGAGCTCCTACAATGAGCAGTTCTTC	CASTSSSYNEQFF
NA	TRBD2	TRBV28	TRBJ2-1	TGTGCCAGCAGTTTGTCTTGGGCTAGCGGGAGGACCGGGGGGCAGTTCTTC	CASSLSWASGRTGGQFF
NA	NA	TRBV29-1	TRBJ2-2	TGCAGCGTTGTGCCCAGTGCCCGTCCCGGGGAGCTGTTTTTT	CSVVPSARPGELFF
NA	TRBD2	TRBV7-9	TRBJ2-1	TGTGCCAGCAGCTTAAGGACTAGCCGGGTCTGGAATGAGCAGTTCTTC	CASSLRTSRVWNEQFF
NA	NA	TRBV5-5	TRBJ2-7	TGTGCCAGCAGCTTGGACGTGGCGGGGCCCGAGCAGTACTTC	CASSLDVAGPEQYF
NA	NA	TRBV29-1	TRBJ1-2	TGCAGCGTTATAGGACTCGATGGCTACACCTTC	CSVIGLDGYTF
once	TRBD1	TRBV15	TRBJ2-5	TGTGCCACCAGCAGCCGGACAGGATCGTATCAAGAGACCCAGTACTTC	CATSSRTGSYQETQYF
NA	NA	TRBV27	TRBJ1-1	TGTGCCAGCAGTTTATGGGCTCCGGTATCCACTGAAGCTTTCTTT	CASSLWAPVSTEAFF
NA	NA	TRBV6-1	TRBJ2-1	TGTGCCAGCAGGCCACCGGGAGAGAGGGAGCAGTTCTTC	CASRPPGEREQFF
NA	NA	TRBV10-3	TRBJ2-3	TGTGCCATCAGTGATAAAGGGGTGGATACGCAGTATTTT	CAISDKGVDTQYF
NA	TRBD2	TRBV30	TRBJ2-1	TGTGCCTGCATTAGAGCTAGCGGGGTCTACAATGAGCAGTTCTTC	CACIRASGVYNEQFF
NA	NA	TRBV5-6	TRBJ1-1	TGTGCCAGCAGCTTCAGCGATGATCGCACTGAAGCTTTCTTT	CASSFSDDRTEAFF
NA	NA	TRBV27	TRBJ2-3	TGTGCCAGCAGTTTATCGATTGGGGTCACAGATACGCAGTATTTT	CASSLSIGVTDTQYF
NA	NA	TRBV27	TRBJ2-7	TGTGCCAGCAGTTCCGGACGGGACCCCTCGGAGCAGTACTTC	CASSSGRDPSEQYF
NA	TRBD2	TRBV7-9	TRBJ2-5	TGTGCCAGCAGCCCGAGGACTAGCAGAGGGGAGACCCAGTACTTC	CASSPRTSRGETQYF